Below, one TCR beta chain is given with its context. The data belong to a study of T-cell reconstitution after alpha-beta-depleted transplantation in children. Germline V gene data show CDR1 as DFQATT and CDR2 as SNEGSKA (reference sequence). V lost 2 bases, J lost 3 bases, and 11 bases lay in between. CDR3 size: 14 residues. Molecular barcoding with unique molecular identifiers was used for the TCRbeta library. TCRdb redid the calling of the PCR reads with MiXCR, one entry per CDR3 protein. The data hold around 450,000 distinct CDR3 sequences, with about 45% observed a single time. V gene TRBV20-1 combines with J gene TRBJ1-5; tentative D call: TRBD1 (5 bases). This receptor was taken from a girl aged 2 to 9 with aplastic anemia, due to receive a stem cell transplant. The sample was PBMCs, taken before TCRalphabeta/CD19-depleted stem cell transplant. CDR3 coding DNA: TGCAGTGCTAGAATAGGGGCGCACAATCAGCCCCAGCATTTT. Amino acids: CSARIGAHNQPQHF.